This T cell receptor beta chain derives from a study of CD8 T cells in ankylosing spondylitis. Overall study results and limits: Matched ankylosing spondylitis synovial fluid reportedly contained a significantly enriched population of disease-linked clones. Characteristic, it appeared, of ankylosing spondylitis blood was a TCR beta motif of several highly homologous variants. Earlier authors reported some of these motif variants in reactive arthritis synovial fluid and blood.

5'-RACE, quantitative and with molecular barcodes, yielded the TCR beta libraries. TCRdb fed the 5' RACE reads into MiXCR, producing one record per CDR3 protein. The data show under 850,000 distinct CDR3 sequences, roughly 19% seen once. Worth noting for this clonotype: Its matching antigen is unknown. Compared with germline, one end of the junction differs, possibly owing to a read error.

The CDR3 totals 16 residues. Looked up from germline, CDR1 is LNHDA and CDR2 is SQIVND (reference sequence). The receptor's source is a male donor with ankylosing spondylitis. This chain connects TRBV19 to TRBJ1-6; D is possibly TRBD1 (6 bases). The sample was blood, either unsorted or a sorted T cell fraction (not recorded which). CDR3 nucleotide sequence: TGTGCCAGGAGTATGCTCCTCCAGGGGCGAGGATCACCCCTCCACTTT. It translates to CARSMLLQGRGSPLHF.